This TCR beta chain was captured by sequencing in a study of beta chain features in type 1 diabetes. Study observations and caveats: TCRB CDR3s from Type 1 diabetes patients were moderately but significantly shorter in all four CD4+ subsets. For patients and controls alike, PCR might favor shorter templates to the same degree.

The V end was cut by 1 base, the J end by 7 bases, with 13 bases between. Germline-derived CDR1 and CDR2 are SGHNT and YENEEA. This CDR3 spans 15 amino acids. Concerning this clone: The antigen is unknown.

Staining for CD45RO/CCR7/CD25/CD127/CD95/CD27 allowed sorting of CD4+ naive, central memory, regulatory and stem cell-like memory cells. Sorted populations all had greater than 95% purity. Reverse transcribing all isolated RNA meant expressed TCRB transcripts were sequenced. Naive, central memory and regulatory T cell samples yielded around 3.9 million reads on average. Libraries were prepared by immunoSEQ multiplex PCR; TCRdb keeps only in-frame clonotypes and omits some of them. The table lists some 660,000 clones, about 14% of them singletons. The sequencing input was naive CD4+ T cells from blood. This chain connects TRBV11-3 to TRBJ2-2; D possibly corresponds to TRBD2 (5 bases). This clonotype was obtained from a man between 18 and 29 years old with type 1 diabetes. CDR3 protein: CASSLGGSPNGELFF. As DNA, the CDR3 is TGTGCCAGCAGCTTAGGAGGGTCTCCAAACGGGGAGCTGTTTTTT.